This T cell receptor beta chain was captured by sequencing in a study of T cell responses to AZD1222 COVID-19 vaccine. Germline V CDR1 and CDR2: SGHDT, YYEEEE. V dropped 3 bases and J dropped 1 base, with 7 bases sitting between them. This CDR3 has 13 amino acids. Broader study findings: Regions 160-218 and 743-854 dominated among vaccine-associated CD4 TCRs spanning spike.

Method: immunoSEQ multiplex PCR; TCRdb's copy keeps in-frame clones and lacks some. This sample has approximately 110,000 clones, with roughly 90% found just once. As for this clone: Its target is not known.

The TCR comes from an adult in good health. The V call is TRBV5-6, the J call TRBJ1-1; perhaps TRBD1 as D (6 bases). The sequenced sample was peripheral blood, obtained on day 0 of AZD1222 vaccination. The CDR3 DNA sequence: TGTGCCAGCAGCTCGGGACAGAACACTGAAGCTTTCTTT. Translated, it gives CASSSGQNTEAFF.